The sequence of this TCR beta chain was determined in a study of OX40 agonist ivuxolimab in advanced cancers. The wider study: Each dose-escalation patient presented with hepatocellular carcinoma, melanoma, renal cell or head and neck cancer. Previous treatment with anti-PD-1, anti-PD-L1 or anti-CTLA-4 therapy was allowed; 35% to 50% had received some.

With respect to this clone: Its antigen is still unknown.

Sequencing used immunoSEQ multiplex PCR; TCRdb keeps in-frame clones, though not all of them. Among tens of thousands of clones listed, 65% to 85% were seen once. Points from the study as a whole: Patients with a partial response at 0.1-3.0 mg/kg had among the lowest clonal expansion. The work left the antigen specificity of expanded peripheral T cells undetermined.

V lost 4 bases to trimming and J lost 4 bases, with 14 bases between them. Per germline, CDR1 SGHRS and CDR2 YFSETQ. CDR3 length: 14 amino acids. The sequence was obtained from an adult with an advanced solid tumor such as melanoma, head and neck, liver or kidney cancer. The chain uses TRBV5-1 and TRBJ1-2; a weak D match, TRBD1 (6 bases). Specimen: CD4+ or CD8+ T cells sorted from blood, collected in a trial of the OX40 agonist ivuxolimab. The CDR3 DNA is TGCGCCAGCAGCCTGTTACAGGGTGGCTATGGCTACACCTTC. Its protein is CASSLLQGGYGYTF.